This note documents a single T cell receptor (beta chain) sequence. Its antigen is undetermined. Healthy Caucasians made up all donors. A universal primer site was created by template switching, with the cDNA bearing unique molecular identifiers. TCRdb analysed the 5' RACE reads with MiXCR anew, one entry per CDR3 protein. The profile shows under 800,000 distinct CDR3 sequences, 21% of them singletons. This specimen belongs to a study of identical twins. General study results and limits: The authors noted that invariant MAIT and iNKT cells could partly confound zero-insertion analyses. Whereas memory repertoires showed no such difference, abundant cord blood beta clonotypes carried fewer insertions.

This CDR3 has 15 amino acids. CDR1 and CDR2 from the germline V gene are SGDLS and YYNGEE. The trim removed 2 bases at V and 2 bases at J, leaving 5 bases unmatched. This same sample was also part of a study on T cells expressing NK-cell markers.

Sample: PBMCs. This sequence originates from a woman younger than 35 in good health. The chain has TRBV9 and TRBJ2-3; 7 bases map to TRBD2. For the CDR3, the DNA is TGTGCCAGCAGCGTTAGCGGGTGGCCCACAGATACGCAGTATTTT. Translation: CASSVSGWPTDTQYF.